There are a few counts of the clone carrying this T cell receptor (beta chain). Its antigen is not identified. This sample is drawn from a study of cytomegalovirus exposure and HLA in healthy donors. Study as a whole: Earlier work reported about 110 million unique TCR beta sequences from roughly 180 million T cells. Unique TCRs from HLA-typed donors, about 85 million of them, were held in an early data release. Overall study results and limits: Rare TCR sequences dominated, though some public TCRs recurred in many donors.

PCR was performed using 60 Vbeta and 13 Jbeta primers. Profiled with immunoSEQ multiplex PCR; TCRdb holds only in-frame clones, not every one. The sample includes roughly 100,000 clones, about 81% of them seen just once. The CDR3 extends over 13 amino acids. From germline, CDR1 is GTSNPN and CDR2 SVGIG (reference sequence). V lost 5 bases and J lost 4; bases outside the gene matches: 3. Donors counted as nominally healthy when sampled, yet unrecorded immune exposures were likely. Sequenced material: PBMCs. This chain links TRBV30 with TRBJ1-5, with 9 bases lining up with TRBD1. The clonotype was recovered from a man under 40 in good health and CMV-seronegative. The CDR3 nucleotides are TGTGCCTGGTCCGGGACAGGGAATCAGCCCCAGCATTTT. It codes for CAWSGTGNQPQHF.